This TCR beta chain was found in a study of T cell clones after liver transplantation. Looking at the study overall: Liver transplant recipients had immunosuppression withdrawal attempted within 2 years. TCRbeta sequencing after a pre-transplant mixed lymphocyte reaction identified graft-donor-reactive clones, later tracked in post-transplant blood. Tolerance: complete withdrawal held at least one year, liver enzymes staying within twice normal.

Note on this clone: Its antigen is not identified.

Findings and caveats of the study: Compared with third party-reactive sequences, donor-reactive ones declined more, independent of withdrawal success.

This table comes from immunoSEQ multiplex PCR, and its TCRdb copy is limited to in-frame clones, with some not included. This table has some 70,000 clones, 80% appearing once. The sequences come from CD4+ T cells from blood, collected before liver transplant. The sequence derives from a human donor who received a liver transplant.

The DNA for the CDR3 is TGTGCCAGTTACGAGATCGGATTCTCTGGAAACACCATATATTTT. Amino acid sequence: CASYEIGFSGNTIYF. The chain carries TRBV19 and TRBJ1-3; D not resolved. Germline V lookup: CDR1 LNHDA, CDR2 SQIVND (reference sequence). The CDR3 length is 15 residues. The V end lost 8 bases, the J end lost 0 bases, and 14 bases lay between the germline ends.